These T cell receptor beta chains were read from a single sample in a study of blood T cell repertoires in COVID-19. The assay was immunoSEQ multiplex PCR, and TCRdb's table has in-frame clones only and misses some. There are 140,000 to 150,000 clones in the sample; 84% occur only once, and approximately 5% lies in the top ten. The sample taken for sequencing was peripheral blood. All receptors come from a human donor in a cohort sampled during active COVID-19. Both conserved end residues are part of each CDR3. D genes are given only for firm matches. Expanded clones get a size class; other rows say once, few or many, or leave the size out.

>TRBJ1-4|TRBV19|-|14|-
TGTGCCAGTAGTATCGGAGGGACTAATGAAAAACTGTTTTTT
CASSIGGTNEKLFF
>TRBJ1-2|TRBV28|-|15|TRBD1
TGTGCCAGCAGTCTAACCGGGACAGGGGACTATGGCTACACCTTC
CASSLTGTGDYGYTF
>TRBJ1-2|TRBV27|-|16|TRBD1
TGTGCCAGCAGAGGGGACAGATACAATTCTAACTATGGCTACACCTTC
CASRGDRYNSNYGYTF
>TRBJ2-7|TRBV19|-|13|-
TGTGCCAGTAGTATAGGACAATCCTACGAGCAGTACTTC
CASSIGQSYEQYF
>TRBJ2-4|TRBV2|-|11|-
TGTGCCAGCACGGGGATGGACATTCAGTACTTC
CASTGMDIQYF
>TRBJ1-2|TRBV7-3|-|19|TRBD1
TGTGCCAGCAGTTTTGACGACAGGGTCGGTTTTGCGGGTAACTATGGCTACACCTTC
CASSFDDRVGFAGNYGYTF
>TRBJ1-4|TRBV25-1|-|16|-
TGTGCCAGCAGTCAACAGGGCTTGTCAACTAATGAAAAACTGTTTTTT
CASSQQGLSTNEKLFF
>TRBJ1-2|TRBV30|once|12|-
TGTGCCTGGAGTCTAGTCTATAATGGCTACACCTTC
CAWSLVYNGYTF
>TRBJ2-6|TRBV4-2|-|16|-
TGTGCCAGCAGCCAAGATGGAGGGGTTGGGGCCAACGTCCTGACTTTC
CASSQDGGVGANVLTF
>TRBJ1-2|TRBV2|-|13|-
TGTGCCAGCAGTTCCGGGACAAACTATGGCTACACCTTC
CASSSGTNYGYTF
>TRBJ1-5|TRBV7-8|few|14|-
TGTGCCAGCAGCCAGCTCCCGGGACTTTTGCCCCAGCATTTT
CASSQLPGLLPQHF
>TRBJ1-4|TRBV2|-|15|-
TGTGCCAGCAGTGCGATACAGGGTTTTAATGAAAAACTGTTTTTT
CASSAIQGFNEKLFF
>TRBJ2-5|TRBV28|once|15|TRBD1
TGTGCCAGCAGCCCTGGACAGGGCACCCAAGAGACCCAGTACTTC
CASSPGQGTQETQYF
>TRBJ1-1|TRBV5-1|-|18|-
TGCGCCAGCAGCTTGTACGGAGATCTGAACACTGAAGTCTCTGAAGCTTTCTTT
CASSLYGDLNTEVSEAFF
>TRBJ2-3|TRBV27|-|16|TRBD2
TGTGCCAGCAGTTTAAGACTAGCGGGAGGAACAGATACGCAGTATTTT
CASSLRLAGGTDTQYF
>TRBJ2-7|TRBV5-1|-|13|-
TGCGCCAGCAGCTTCAACTCAAACTACGAGCAGTACTTC
CASSFNSNYEQYF